This TCR beta chain derives from a study of blood T cell repertoires in COVID-19. Study information: The United States, Italy and Spain supplied acute and convalescent COVID-19 samples.

This clone was observed a single time. With 0 bases removed from V and 4 bases from J, the gap between germline ends came to 12 bases. The CDR3 runs 15 residues. Germline CDR1 is LGHNA and CDR2 is YNFKEQ. The table came from immunoSEQ multiplex PCR; TCRdb's copy has only in-frame clones and leaves some out. The sample yields 350,000 to 400,000 clones, approximately 86% seen once. Seattle-derived patients entered the study during active infection and were followed longitudinally. The sample was peripheral blood. This TCR was sampled from a woman aged 55-69 years with COVID-19, enrolled during active disease. The chain links TRBV4-2 to TRBJ1-2; no reliable D call. The CDR3 nucleotides read TGTGCCAGCAGCCAAGAAAATGCGGGGTCCTATGGCTACACCTTC. Its translation is CASSQENAGSYGYTF.